Included here is one T cell receptor (beta chain) sequence, with context. The data stem from a study of blood T cell repertoires in COVID-19. Study overall: The study drew acute and convalescent COVID-19 samples from the United States, Italy and Spain.

Germline loops: CDR1 MDHEN, CDR2 SYDVKM. CDR3 length equals 14 residues. V dropped 4 bases and J dropped 4; count of bases not matched to a gene: 2. Source study methods: The assay estimated nucleated cells by amplifying reference gene primers. TCRdb's table, derived via immunoSEQ multiplex PCR, lists solely in-frame clones and lacks some. V and J calls and clone size come straight from that table; D and trimming were deduced from the DNA. This sample yields about 50,000 clones, of which around 92% are seen a single time; around 4.3% belongs to the top ten. The receptor's source is a man aged 45-65 years with active COVID-19. Sequenced material: peripheral blood. This rearrangement joins TRBV28 to TRBJ2-3, with TRBD1 identical over 10 bases. The CDR3 spells CASSYGTGADTQYF. CDR3 nucleotide sequence: TGTGCCAGCAGTTACGGGACAGGGGCAGATACGCAGTATTTT.